Detailed here is one TCR beta chain. This sample is part of a study of T cells expressing NK-cell markers. The CDR3 has 19 amino acids. Germline CDR1 ENHRY, CDR2 SYGVKD. Following a re-call of the 5' RACE reads, TCRdb has one entry per CDR3 protein and lacks DNA. The table lists under 200,000 distinct CDR3 sequences, with approximately 17% in the top ten. Sequences were obtained from blood T cells: a sorted CD56 or NKG2C T cell subset, CD4+ or CD8+ T cells, or bulk PBMC T cells (not recorded which). This clonotype was sampled from a woman aged 18 to 75 in good health. The chain joins TRBV10-3 to TRBJ2-1; the D gene TCRdb calls, TRBD1, cannot be checked with no DNA. Here the CDR3 reads CAISVLGPRHGSSYNEQFF.